The text below deals with one T cell receptor beta chain. Other DNA sequences in the sample encode the same CDR3. TCRdb's table, derived via immunoSEQ multiplex PCR, lists solely in-frame clones and lacks some. The table lists about 100,000 clones, around 90% of them singletons. The length of the CDR3 is 13 residues. V lost 2 bases to trimming and J lost 7 bases, with 10 bases between them. Germline CDR1 SGDLS, CDR2 YYNGEE. These data come from a study of T cell changes during pregnancy in multiple sclerosis. The sequenced sample was peripheral blood, obtained in the third trimester of pregnancy. This clonotype was obtained from a female donor in good health, enrolled as a control in a pregnancy study. This rearrangement joins TRBV9 to TRBJ1-5; the D gene is possibly TRBD1 (6 bases). CDR3 bases: TGTGCCAGCAGCGTGGCAGGGGAGCAGCCCCAGCATTTT. Its protein is CASSVAGEQPQHF.